These T cell receptor beta chains were read from a single sample in a study of cytomegalovirus exposure and HLA in healthy donors. The protocol was immunoSEQ multiplex PCR, while the TCRdb copy is restricted to in-frame clones and leaves out a portion. The sample comprises about 190,000 clones, around 83% of which are singletons, and about 0.78% rests with the top ten. What was sequenced was PBMCs. These receptors all stem from a woman aged 18-30 years in good health and CMV-seronegative. The CDR3 runs from the conserved cysteine through the conserved F or W. D genes are given only for firm matches. Clone size is given for some rows only: seen once, a few or many times, or a class if the clone is expanded.

clone_size j_call d_call v_call cdr3_nt cdr3_aa
NA TRBJ2-5 NA TRBV25-1 TGTGCCAGCGGGGGGGCTCTCGAGACCCAGTACTTC CASGGALETQYF
few TRBJ1-5 NA TRBV4-2 TGTGCCAGCAGCCAAGAAGGAGCACCTAGCAATCAGCCCCAGCATTTT CASSQEGAPSNQPQHF
NA TRBJ1-2 NA TRBV11-2 TGTGCCAGCAGCGCGGGCGGGGATGGCTACACCTTC CASSAGGDGYTF
NA TRBJ1-1 NA TRBV6-1 TGTGCCACCGGAGGGGACTCGCGTAGCACTGAAGCTTTCTTT CATGGDSRSTEAFF
few TRBJ1-5 TRBD1 TRBV2 TGTGCCAGCACTGAGGCCTCAGGGGGGAATCAGCCCCAGCATTTT CASTEASGGNQPQHF
few TRBJ2-1 TRBD1 TRBV10-3 TGTGCCATCAGTGAGTGGCAGGGGGCTCAAAATGAGCAGTTCTTC CAISEWQGAQNEQFF
few TRBJ2-7 NA TRBV28 TGTGCCAGCAGTTTAGGGCCGCAGACCGAGCAGTACTTC CASSLGPQTEQYF
once TRBJ2-5 NA TRBV6-5 TGTGCCAGCAGCCACAGTGTAGAGACCCAGTACTTC CASSHSVETQYF
NA TRBJ2-1 TRBD1 TRBV19 TGTGCCAGTATATGCCCTTCCTCGGACAGGCCATCGACCCGGGCTGCCAATGAGCAGTTCTTC CASICPSSDRPSTRAANEQFF
NA TRBJ2-1 TRBD2 TRBV6-1 TGTGCCAGCAGTGAATATGCGGGAGAGTACAATGAGCAGTTCTTC CASSEYAGEYNEQFF
NA TRBJ2-7 NA TRBV5-1 TGCGCCAGCAGCCATGGACAAGACTACGAGCAGTACTTC CASSHGQDYEQYF
NA TRBJ2-1 TRBD1 TRBV19 TGTGCCAGTAGTGGCGGGACAGGGGGTTATGAGCAGTTCTTC CASSGGTGGYEQFF
NA TRBJ2-1 NA TRBV30 TGTGCCAGGGACTTTTACAATGAGCAGTTCTTC CARDFYNEQFF
NA TRBJ2-5 TRBD2 TRBV13 TGTGCCAGCAGCCGAGGCCGGGAAGCGGGGTTGGAGACCCAGTACTTC CASSRGREAGLETQYF
NA TRBJ1-2 NA TRBV19 TGTGCCAGTAAGAAAGGGGAATACTATGGCTACACCTTC CASKKGEYYGYTF
NA TRBJ2-5 NA TRBV15 TGTGCCACCAGCGCTGGGACTCTCCAAGAGACCCAGTACTTC CATSAGTLQETQYF
NA TRBJ2-5 NA TRBV7-2 TGTGCCAGCAGCTTAAGACGGAAGGAGGCCCAGTACTTC CASSLRRKEAQYF
NA TRBJ1-6 NA TRBV5-1 TGCGCCAGCAGCTTGAATCAGGGGAATCATTCACCCCTCCACTTT CASSLNQGNHSPLHF
NA TRBJ2-3 TRBD2 TRBV6-4 TGTGCCAGCAGTGACTCGACTAGCGGAGGGCCAGATACGCAGTATTTT CASSDSTSGGPDTQYF
NA TRBJ2-1 TRBD2 TRBV7-9 TGTGCCAGCAGCTACCATCGGACTAGCGGGGGAGACAATGAGCAGTTCTTC CASSYHRTSGGDNEQFF
NA TRBJ2-7 NA TRBV11-1 TGTGCCAGCAGCCCCACAGGGTATAACTACGAGCAGTACTTC CASSPTGYNYEQYF
NA TRBJ2-5 NA TRBV7-9 TGTGCCAGCAGCTTGAGGGACTCAGAGACCCAGTACTTC CASSLRDSETQYF
once TRBJ1-3 TRBD1 TRBV18 TGTGCCAGCTCACTAACAGGGGCGCAGGGCTCTGGAGGAAACACCATATATTTT CASSLTGAQGSGGNTIYF
NA TRBJ2-5 TRBD2 TRBV25-1 TGTGCCAGCAGTACGGCTAGCGGGAGAGAGACCCAGTACTTC CASSTASGRETQYF
NA TRBJ2-1 NA TRBV5-1 TGCGCCAGCAGCTCGGGGTACAATGAGCAGTTCTTC CASSSGYNEQFF
NA TRBJ2-7 NA TRBV7-8 TGTGCCAGCAGCTTAAATGGGGGGGGCGCTTTAGTCTACGAGCAGTACTTC CASSLNGGGALVYEQYF
NA TRBJ2-5 NA TRBV10-3 TGTGCCATCAGTGAGTCGGCGGGCCAAGAGACCCAGTACTTC CAISESAGQETQYF
NA TRBJ1-2 NA TRBV27 TGTGCCAGCAGTTTTGGAGATATTCGCTATGGCTACACCTTC CASSFGDIRYGYTF
NA TRBJ2-1 TRBD2 TRBV4-1 TGCGCCAGCAGCCAAGATTGGACGCGGGGGGGCGACTATGAGCAGTTCTTC CASSQDWTRGGDYEQFF
NA TRBJ1-2 TRBD1 TRBV9 TGTGCCAGCAGCCCCTACCGAACAGGACAGGGAGGGAATGGCTACACCTTC CASSPYRTGQGGNGYTF
NA TRBJ2-1 NA TRBV5-4 TGTGCCAGCGCCCTCAGGGACTACAATGAGCAGTTCTTC CASALRDYNEQFF
NA TRBJ1-1 TRBD1 TRBV4-1 TGCGCCAGCAGCCAAGGAGACAGGGGAGTGAACACTGAGGCTTTCTTT CASSQGDRGVNTEAFF
few TRBJ1-1 NA TRBV6-5 TGTGCCAGCAGTACAACAGGTGGGAACACTGAAGCTTTCTTT CASSTTGGNTEAFF
NA TRBJ1-5 TRBD1 TRBV15 TGTGCCACCAGCGGGGACAGGGGGAGTCAGCCCCAGCATTTT CATSGDRGSQPQHF
NA TRBJ2-1 TRBD2 TRBV5-1 TGCGCCAGCAGTCGGACTAGCGGGTTCGATAATGAGCAGTTCTTC CASSRTSGFDNEQFF
NA TRBJ1-2 NA TRBV2 TGTGCCAGACTGAGCCACGGGAGTAGTGGTGGCTACACCTTC CARLSHGSSGGYTF
NA TRBJ2-7 NA TRBV6-5 TGTGCCAGCAGTTACTCGGATACAGCGGGCTACGAGCAGTACTTC CASSYSDTAGYEQYF
NA TRBJ1-5 NA TRBV6-5 TGTGCCAGCAGTTTAGACAGCCTTAGCAATCAGCCCCAGCATTTT CASSLDSLSNQPQHF
NA TRBJ2-7 NA TRBV14 TGTGCCAGCAGCCAAGCCAGCTACGAGCAGTACTTC CASSQASYEQYF
NA TRBJ2-1 TRBD1 TRBV7-9 TGTGCCAGCAGCCCCCAGACAGGGCCCCTCTACAATGAGCAGTTCTTC CASSPQTGPLYNEQFF
NA TRBJ2-5 NA TRBV27 TGTGCCAGCAGTTTAAACGACAGATTAGAAGAGACCCAGTACTTC CASSLNDRLEETQYF
NA TRBJ2-3 NA TRBV12-5 TGTGCTAGTGGTTTGACCGCCGGGACATCCACAGATACGCAGTATTTT CASGLTAGTSTDTQYF
NA TRBJ1-2 NA TRBV21-1 TGTGCCAGCAGCCAAAGGACAGGGCGAGCAAGGAAAGGCTACACCTTC CASSQRTGRARKGYTF
NA TRBJ2-5 NA TRBV14 TGTGCCAGCAGCCACGCAGGATATGAGACCCAGTACTTC CASSHAGYETQYF
NA TRBJ1-2 NA TRBV6-6 TGTGCCAGCAGTTACAGAGAGATAAACTATGGCCACACCTTC CASSYREINYGHTF
NA TRBJ2-1 TRBD2 TRBV7-3 TGTGCCAGCAGTTCGGGGGGGAGCGGGAGAGGTTGGGAGCAGTTCTTC CASSSGGSGRGWEQFF
NA TRBJ2-7 NA TRBV14 TGTGCCAGCAGCCAAGGTTTAGGAGAGTCCTACGAGCAGTACTTC CASSQGLGESYEQYF